This is a list of T cell receptor beta chains from one sample in a study of blood T cell repertoires in COVID-19. Data came from immunoSEQ multiplex PCR; TCRdb stores just in-frame clones and leaves some out. The table has hundreds of thousands of clones, around 87% seen once. Sample: peripheral blood. The origin of the receptors is a woman aged 35 to 49 with COVID-19, enrolled during active disease. The CDR3 runs from the conserved cysteine through the conserved F or W.

j_gene: TRBJ2-3
v_gene: TRBV5-1
CDR3aa: CASSLVGDRTDTQYF

j_gene: TRBJ1-5
v_gene: TRBV28
CDR3aa: CASSSPRTGSDQPQHF

j_gene: TRBJ1-2
v_gene: TRBV5-1
CDR3aa: CASSPSGSHGYTF

j_gene: TRBJ2-7
v_gene: TRBV19
CDR3aa: CASSPPGYEQYF

j_gene: TRBJ1-5
v_gene: TRBV7-2
CDR3aa: CASSLNSIKNQPQHF

j_gene: TRBJ2-7
v_gene: TRBV6-5
CDR3aa: CASRTGRNYEQYF

j_gene: TRBJ1-6
v_gene: TRBV30
CDR3aa: CAWDGQGKRHNSPLHF

j_gene: TRBJ2-1
v_gene: TRBV6-5
CDR3aa: CASSPRDMRQFF

j_gene: TRBJ1-3
v_gene: TRBV25-1
CDR3aa: CASSEWGVLSGNTIYF

j_gene: TRBJ2-1
v_gene: TRBV28
CDR3aa: CASSVATPGNEQFF

j_gene: TRBJ1-3
v_gene: TRBV6-5
CDR3aa: CASSYTRAGNTIYF

j_gene: TRBJ2-5
v_gene: TRBV30
CDR3aa: CAWSPYQETQYF

j_gene: TRBJ1-2
v_gene: TRBV3-1/TRBV3-2
CDR3aa: CASSQVHRGSYGYTF

j_gene: TRBJ2-1
v_gene: TRBV5-1
CDR3aa: CASSYLAGGQNEQFF

j_gene: TRBJ2-7
v_gene: TRBV4-1
CDR3aa: CASSQDGPIPYEQYF

j_gene: TRBJ2-1
v_gene: TRBV21-1
CDR3aa: CASSIPGTSGPFSSYNEQFF

j_gene: TRBJ2-6
v_gene: TRBV9
CDR3aa: CASSDQTKRSGANVLTF